This is a list of T cell receptor beta chains from one sample in a study of T cells after posttransplantation cyclophosphamide. Produced via immunoSEQ multiplex PCR; TCRdb's table is partial and in-frame only. The table records 12,000 to 15,000 clones, 76% of them present only once. The sample was memory CD4+ T cells sorted from PBMCs. The receptors were sampled from a man in his forties or fifties. The CDR3 runs from the conserved cysteine through the conserved F or W. Fields, in order: V gene, clone size, CDR3 protein. Clone size is shown for a subset of rows, as once, few, many or a class of expanded clone.

TRBV12-5	NA	CASGFRYAANTGELFF
TRBV28	NA	CASSLRDSYGYTF
TRBV5-1	NA	CASSFQGLDTGELFF
TRBV5-1	NA	CASSPSEGVRYEKLFF
TRBV27	once	CASREQGLSFNEQFF
TRBV9	NA	CASSPRVSGGEKLFF
TRBV25-1	NA	CASSADRGYNSPLHF
TRBV6-6	few	CASHRGNSGNTIYF
TRBV5-4	NA	CASRPDRIANYGYTF
TRBV5-8	NA	CASSLTASYGYTF
TRBV28	NA	CASSLSSIGELFF
TRBV4-1	NA	CASKGPRGAEAFF
TRBV28	NA	CASSLGGGGDYGYTF
TRBV20-1	few	CSATPSSQQYF
TRBV19	few	CASSPLGSEQFF
TRBV19	NA	CASSIARTGGHNEQFF
TRBV7-2	NA	CASALQVTYEQYF
TRBV30	NA	CAWSSRLENQPQHF
TRBV18	once	CASSSRETSGISSYEQYF
TRBV5-1	NA	CASSQTGTGNTEAFF
TRBV7-3	once	CASSSSTAQRAPLHF
TRBV4-2	NA	CASSQDSGGSSYEQYF
TRBV5-1	NA	CASSSVWGGMNTEAFF
TRBV18	NA	CASSRDRGSYEQYF
TRBV28	NA	CATRDDTNYGYTF
TRBV28	NA	CASSRGLVLAGELFF
TRBV13	NA	CASSSQRGRDNEQFF
TRBV7-2	few	CASSFGVTEKLFF
TRBV7-8	NA	CASSPPGAASYEQYF
TRBV28	few	CASRQSNQPQHF
TRBV30	NA	CAWRGLGRVSSGANVLTF
TRBV19	NA	CASSGRAESDTQYF